Here is one T cell receptor beta chain with its context. The target antigen is unknown. Germline lookup yields CDR1 MNHEY and CDR2 SMNVEV (reference sequence). The V gene end was trimmed by 6 bases and the J gene end by 6 bases; junction bases not matched to a gene: 7. This CDR3 has 13 residues. The source of the sample is a study of OX40 agonist ivuxolimab in advanced cancers. Study in general: Partial responses were observed in three patients, of whom one had hepatocellular carcinoma and two had cutaneous melanoma.

The assay was immunoSEQ multiplex PCR, and TCRdb's table has in-frame clones only and misses some. The table has about 53,000 clones, about 79% seen once. Study findings and constraints: Compared with CD4+, CD8+ T cells on average had more expanded clones.

The genes are TRBV27 and TRBJ2-7; 8 bases fit TRBD2. This clonotype was obtained from an adult with an advanced solid tumor such as melanoma, head and neck, liver or kidney cancer. The starting material was CD4+ or CD8+ T cells sorted from blood, obtained in a trial of the OX40 agonist ivuxolimab. The CDR3 region has the DNA TGTGCCAGCAGCCGGGGGGGCTTGGTCGAGCAGTACTTC. Residues: CASSRGGLVEQYF.